This TCR beta chain stems from a study of OX40 agonist ivuxolimab in advanced cancers. Study information: Two patients with cutaneous melanoma and one with hepatocellular carcinoma, three in total, showed partial responses.

Study results and limitations: In the 0.1 to 3.0 mg/kg range, CD4+ and CD8+ blood T cells had expanded clonally by week 6.

V shed 0 bases and J 6 bases; nucleotides not matched to a gene: 3. The CDR3 has 14 residues. Germline V CDR1 and CDR2: SGHRS, YFSETQ. This table comes from immunoSEQ multiplex PCR, and its TCRdb copy is limited to in-frame clones, with some not included. Of some 99,000 clones detected, around 94% appear once; the ten largest clones hold roughly 0.17%. Turning to this clone: Its specificity is unknown.

The receptor's source is an adult with an advanced solid tumor such as melanoma, head and neck, liver or kidney cancer. The chain carries TRBV5-1 and TRBJ1-2; TRBD1 agrees at 9 bases. Sequences were derived from CD4+ or CD8+ T cells sorted from blood, sampled in a trial of the OX40 agonist ivuxolimab. Written as DNA, the CDR3 is TGCGCCAGCAGCTTGGCGGGACAGGGACATGGCTACACCTTC. Protein product: CASSLAGQGHGYTF.